These 21 T cell receptor beta chains were sequenced from one sample in a study of blood T cell repertoires in COVID-19. Method: immunoSEQ multiplex PCR; TCRdb's copy keeps in-frame clones and lacks some. The sample records about 260,000 clones, 88% being singletons. The sequenced sample was peripheral blood. These receptors were collected from a human donor in a cohort sampled during active COVID-19.

The CDR3 DNA follows: TGCGCCAGCAGTGAGTCGAGAGCGGGCATTCAGTACTTC. Its protein product is CASSESRAGIQYF. The J gene is TRBJ2-4, the V gene TRBV10-1, with a weak D call TRBD2 (6 bases). CDR3 length equals 13 residues. V was shortened by 0 bases and J by 9 bases, with 9 bases between the two germline ends. Per the germline V gene, CDR1 is WNHNN and CDR2 is SYGVQD (reference sequence).

This clone was found a few times. This chain uses TRBV10-1 with TRBJ1-5, with 10 bases fitting TRBD1. Trimming took 0 bases from V and 0 from J; bases not matched to a gene: 5. The germline gives CDR1 WNHNN, CDR2 SYGVQD (reference sequence). The CDR3 runs 18 residues. CDR3 in amino acids: CASSESDRGNYSNQPQHF. The CDR3 bases are TGCGCCAGCAGTGAGTCGGACAGGGGGAATTATAGCAATCAGCCCCAGCATTTT.

This sequence joins TRBV7-2 and TRBJ1-1; the match to TRBD1 covers 7 bases. Germline loops: CDR1 SGHTA, CDR2 FQGNSA. This CDR3 is 13 amino acids long. The trim removed 5 bases at V and 4 bases at J, leaving 4 bases unmatched. The CDR3 spells CASSEAGGTEAFF. In DNA, the CDR3 is TGTGCCAGCAGCGAGGCAGGGGGCACTGAAGCTTTCTTT.

The J gene is TRBJ1-1, the V gene TRBV14, with unresolved D. Trimming shortened V by 8 bases and J by 3 bases, and 13 bases separated the two germline ends. There are 13 residues in the CDR3. Germline CDR1 and CDR2: SGHDN and FVKESK. CDR3 in amino acids: CASQRYDDTEAFF. Here the CDR3 DNA reads TGTGCCAGCCAGAGGTATGACGACACTGAAGCTTTCTTT.

This clone was seen a handful of times. CDR3 residues: CASSLGQGKGGYTF. DNA of the CDR3: TGTGCCAGCAGCTTAGGGCAGGGTAAGGGTGGCTACACCTTC. The rearrangement joins TRBV13 to TRBJ1-2, with a weak D call TRBD1 (5 bases). The germline V gene encodes CDR1 PRHDT and CDR2 FYEKMQ (reference sequence). V was clipped by 0 bases and J by 7 bases, with 12 bases between them. CDR3 length: 14 residues.

The CDR3 DNA sequence: TGTGCCAGCAATCCGCTGGGGGGGGCTGGTGAAAAACTGTTTTTT. Protein sequence: CASNPLGGAGEKLFF. The chain has TRBV7-2 and TRBJ1-4; weak D call: TRBD1 (6 bases). Trimming took 7 bases from V and 7 from J, leaving 19 bases between them. This CDR3 is built from 15 residues. Germline lookup yields CDR1 SGHTA and CDR2 FQGNSA.

The chain combines TRBV27 with TRBJ1-2; a possible D gene is TRBD1 (6 bases). CDR1 is MNHEY, CDR2 SMNVEV, per germline (reference sequence). The germline V and J ends were trimmed by 1 base and 5 bases, with 17 bases remaining between them. This CDR3 has 16 residues. The CDR3 DNA reads as TGTGCCAGCAGTTTATTTGCCCCAGGGGTATCGTATGGCTACACCTTC. Translated, it gives CASSLFAPGVSYGYTF.

This chain uses TRBV28 with TRBJ1-5; TRBD1 matches 8 bases. The CDR3 spans 15 residues. V was clipped by 6 bases and J by 5 bases; unmatched bases: 9. Germline V CDR1 and CDR2: MDHEN, SYDVKM. The CDR3 here is CASRGRLDRDQPQHF. CDR3 in DNA: TGTGCCAGCAGGGGACGATTGGACAGGGATCAGCCCCAGCATTTT.

Points on this clone: This sample includes further DNA sequences coding for the same CDR3. The rearrangement uses TRBV4-2 and TRBJ2-7; the match to TRBD2 covers 7 bases. Germline CDR1 LGHNA, CDR2 YNFKEQ. The V segment lost 0 bases and the J segment 3 bases; nucleotides outside the gene matches: 2. This CDR3 has 14 amino acids. As DNA, the CDR3 is TGTGCCAGCAGCCAAGATACGGGGGGCTACGAGCAGTACTTC. Its protein is CASSQDTGGYEQYF.

The V gene is TRBV3-1 (or the pseudogene TRBV3-2), the J gene TRBJ1-2; D is possibly TRBD1 (5 bases). The CDR3 is 13 amino acids. The V gene lost 6 bases and the J gene lost 4 bases, with 12 bases spanning the gap. Looked up from germline, CDR1 is LGHDT and CDR2 is YNNKEL (reference sequence). The CDR3 protein is CASSRGQAYGYTF. Here the CDR3 DNA reads TGTGCCAGCAGTCGCGGACAAGCCTATGGCTACACCTTC.

The chain recombines TRBV4-1 with TRBJ1-1, with 7 bases aligning to TRBD1. This CDR3 is 15 amino acids long. Per germline, CDR1 MGHRA and CDR2 YSYEKL. V was clipped by 3 bases and J by 1 base; unmatched bases: 5. CDR3 DNA sequence: TGCGCCAGCAGCCACGGCGGGACAGCGAACACTGAAGCTTTCTTT. Its protein is CASSHGGTANTEAFF.

The gene calls are TRBV9 and TRBJ2-7; tentative D call: TRBD2 (6 bases). V was pared by 4 bases and J by 0 bases, with 14 bases between. The CDR3 extends over 15 amino acids. Germline CDR1 is SGDLS and CDR2 is YYNGEE. Here the CDR3 DNA reads TGTGCCAGCAGCCCCCTGGGGGGACCCTCCTACGAGCAGTACTTC. Translation gives CASSPLGGPSYEQYF.

The chain uses TRBV7-9 and TRBJ2-1, with TRBD2 matching 9 bases. The CDR3 sequence is 15 residues long. V shed 5 bases, J shed 7 bases, and the junction held 9 bases outside the gene matches. Germline CDR1 and CDR2: SEHNR and FQNEAQ (reference sequence). As DNA, the CDR3 is TGTGCCAGCAGCCCGGACTTTAGCGGGAGAAATGAGCAGTTCTTC. The encoded protein is CASSPDFSGRNEQFF.

This clone came up a few times. V is TRBV7-2 and J is TRBJ1-4; tentative D call: TRBD1 (5 bases). The ends were cut back, 6 bases at V and 3 bases at J, with 14 bases in the middle. This CDR3 has 15 residues. Germline values: CDR1 SGHTA, CDR2 FQGNSA. The CDR3 loop is CASRPDRGANEKLFF. CDR3 in DNA: TGTGCCAGCAGACCGGATCGGGGGGCTAATGAAAAACTGTTTTTT.

The J gene is TRBJ2-7, the V gene TRBV4-3, with 9 nucleotides matching TRBD1. Germline V gives CDR1 LGHNA, CDR2 YSLEER. With V trimmed by 3 bases and J by 3 bases, 6 bases remained unmatched. The CDR3 is 15 residues long. The CDR3 region has the DNA TGCGCCAGCAGCCACGACCGGGACAGGGTCTACGAGCAGTACTTC. This encodes CASSHDRDRVYEQYF.

J is TRBJ2-2 and V is TRBV3-1 (or the pseudogene TRBV3-2); 8 nucleotides match TRBD1. Germline CDR1 and CDR2: LGHDT and YNNKEL (reference sequence). The V segment lost 4 bases and the J segment 7 bases; nucleotides outside the gene matches: 2. The CDR3 sequence is 13 residues long. This chain's CDR3 is CASSPGGGGELFF. The CDR3 DNA reads as TGTGCCAGCAGCCCAGGGGGCGGCGGGGAGCTGTTTTTT.

The rearrangement uses TRBV7-8 and TRBJ1-2; D unclear. V lost 1 base, J lost 1 base, and 7 bases lay in between. The CDR3 loop spans 14 amino acids. Germline CDR1 reads SGHVS; CDR2 reads FQNEAQ. As DNA, the CDR3 is TGTGCCAGCAGCTTAGGTGTGAGTAACTATGGCTACACCTTC. This sequence encodes CASSLGVSNYGYTF.

DNA of the CDR3: TGTGCCAGCAGCTTAGCCCTAGCGGTCCTCGCTCGCTACGAGCAGTACTTC. The encoded protein is CASSLALAVLARYEQYF. The V call is TRBV7-2, the J call TRBJ2-7; 7 bases agree with TRBD2. The CDR3 is 17 residues long. Germline V gives CDR1 SGHTA, CDR2 FQGNSA. V lost 0 bases, J lost 3 bases, and 11 bases stayed unmatched.

The chain recombines TRBV7-9 with TRBJ2-3; TRBD1 is a possible D gene (7 bases). The CDR3 has 16 residues. Trimming shortened V by 0 bases and J by 3 bases, and 13 bases separated the two germline ends. Germline V gene sequence: CDR1 SEHNR, CDR2 FQNEAQ (reference sequence). CDR3 amino acids: CASSLAPAGGTDTQYF. The CDR3 nucleotides read TGTGCCAGCAGCTTAGCTCCGGCAGGGGGGACAGATACGCAGTATTTT.

The chain carries TRBV6-2 or TRBV6-3 and TRBJ1-1, with D perhaps matching TRBD1 (5 bases). V was clipped by 4 bases and J by 11 bases, with 20 bases between them. Germline CDR1 is MNHEY and CDR2 is SVGEGT. The CDR3 extends over 14 amino acids. The CDR3 nucleotides are TGTGCCAGCAGTTCCGATTTTGGACAAAACGGGGCTTTCTTT. Residues: CASSSDFGQNGAFF.

The chain has TRBV12-5 and TRBJ2-6; the D gene is possibly TRBD2 (5 bases). CDR1 and CDR2 (germline): LGHNT, FRNRAP. The V end was cut by 5 bases, the J end by 0 bases, with 17 bases between. The CDR3 loop spans 18 amino acids. The DNA of the CDR3 is TGTGCTAGTGGTGATCCTAGACCTCTAGCCTCTGGGGCCAACGTCCTGACTTTC. The encoded protein is CASGDPRPLASGANVLTF.